This T cell receptor (beta chain) emerged from a study of cytomegalovirus exposure and HLA in healthy donors. Study-level findings and limits: A later analysis linked a missense DCLRE1C variant to TCR beta V- and J-gene trimming. CMV serostatus was the sole immune exposure information available.

This clone was detected only a few times. Its antigen is currently unknown. The CDR3 runs 14 residues. The ends lost 1 base at V and 6 bases at J; junction bases unmatched: 2. Germline values: CDR1 SGDLS, CDR2 YYNGEE. The PCR made use of 60 Vbeta and 13 Jbeta primers. Using immunoSEQ multiplex PCR, the repertoire was profiled, and TCRdb retains in-frame clones only, with some absent. There are about 140,000 clones in the sample; about four fifths occur only once, and around 1.3% lies in the top ten. Sample: PBMCs. V gene TRBV9 combines with J gene TRBJ1-1; TRBD1 matches 11 bases. The sequence was collected from a male donor in good health and CMV-seropositive. CDR3 protein: CASSVMGQGAEAFF. The DNA for the CDR3 is TGTGCCAGCAGCGTAATGGGACAGGGGGCTGAAGCTTTCTTT.